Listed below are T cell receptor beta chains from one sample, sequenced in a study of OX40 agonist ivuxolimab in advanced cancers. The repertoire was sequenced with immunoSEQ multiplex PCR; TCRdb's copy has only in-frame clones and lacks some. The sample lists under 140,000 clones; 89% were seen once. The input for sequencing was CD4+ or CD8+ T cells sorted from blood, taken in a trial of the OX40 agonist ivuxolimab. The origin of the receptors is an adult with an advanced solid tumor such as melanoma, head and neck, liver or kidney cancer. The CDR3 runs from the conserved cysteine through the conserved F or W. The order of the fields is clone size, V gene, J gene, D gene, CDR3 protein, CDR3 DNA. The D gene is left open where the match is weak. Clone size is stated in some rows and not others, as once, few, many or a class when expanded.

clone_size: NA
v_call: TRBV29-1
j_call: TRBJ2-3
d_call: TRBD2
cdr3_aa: CSVLAGPMTQYF
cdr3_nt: TGCAGCGTACTAGCGGGGCCAATGACGCAGTATTTT

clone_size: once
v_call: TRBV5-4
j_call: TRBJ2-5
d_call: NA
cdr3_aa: CASSIGIVQETQYF
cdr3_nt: TGTGCCAGCAGCATCGGGATTGTTCAAGAGACCCAGTACTTC

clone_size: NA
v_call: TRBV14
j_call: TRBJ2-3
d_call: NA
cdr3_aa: CASSQAQAADTQYF
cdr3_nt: TGTGCCAGCAGCCAAGCACAGGCAGCAGATACGCAGTATTTT

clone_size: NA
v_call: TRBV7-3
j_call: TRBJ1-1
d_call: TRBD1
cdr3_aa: CASSDQTGGLTEAFF
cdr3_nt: TGTGCCAGCAGCGATCAGACAGGGGGGCTCACTGAAGCTTTCTTT

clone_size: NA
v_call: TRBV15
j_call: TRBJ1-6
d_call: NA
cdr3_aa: CATSLDPTGVWPLHF
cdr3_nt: TGTGCCACCAGCCTTGACCCGACAGGAGTTTGGCCCCTCCACTTT

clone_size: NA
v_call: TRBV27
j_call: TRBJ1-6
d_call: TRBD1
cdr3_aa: CASSADRGENSPLHF
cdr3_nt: TGTGCCAGCAGTGCTGACAGGGGGGAAAATTCACCCCTCCACTTT

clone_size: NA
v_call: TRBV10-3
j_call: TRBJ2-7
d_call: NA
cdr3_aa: CAISLGYEQYF
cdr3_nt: TGTGCCATCAGCCTTGGGTACGAGCAGTACTTC

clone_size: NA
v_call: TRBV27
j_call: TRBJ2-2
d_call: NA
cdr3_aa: CASSLWGTNTGELFF
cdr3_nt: TGTGCCAGCAGTTTATGGGGTACGAACACCGGGGAGCTGTTTTTT

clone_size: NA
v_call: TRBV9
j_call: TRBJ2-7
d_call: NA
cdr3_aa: CASSVGVGGEQYF
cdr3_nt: TGTGCCAGCAGCGTAGGTGTGGGAGGCGAGCAGTACTTC

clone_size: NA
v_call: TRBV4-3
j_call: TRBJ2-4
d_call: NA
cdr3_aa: CASSQEESSFTSQYF
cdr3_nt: TGCGCCAGCAGCCAAGAGGAGTCTAGTTTTACATCTCAGTACTTC

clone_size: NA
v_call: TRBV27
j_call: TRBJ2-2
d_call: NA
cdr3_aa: CASSPTGNTGELFF
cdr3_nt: TGTGCCAGCAGTCCGACGGGAAACACCGGGGAGCTGTTTTTT

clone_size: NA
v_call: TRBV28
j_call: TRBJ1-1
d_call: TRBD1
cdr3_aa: CASSRDRGAFF
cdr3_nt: TGTGCCAGCAGCCGGGACAGGGGAGCTTTCTTT

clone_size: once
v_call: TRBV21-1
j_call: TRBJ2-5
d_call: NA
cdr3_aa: CASSKALGQGLDQETQYF
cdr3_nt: TGTGCCAGCAGCAAAGCTCTCGGACAGGGGCTCGATCAAGAGACCCAGTACTTC

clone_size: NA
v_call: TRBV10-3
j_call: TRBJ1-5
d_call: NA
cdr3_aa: CAISPQGNSNQPQHF
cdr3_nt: TGTGCCATCAGCCCCCAGGGTAATAGCAATCAGCCCCAGCATTTT

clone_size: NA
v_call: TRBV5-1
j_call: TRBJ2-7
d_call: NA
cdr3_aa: CASSLAGGEYEQYF
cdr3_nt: TGCGCCAGCAGCTTGGCCGGGGGCGAGTACGAGCAGTACTTC

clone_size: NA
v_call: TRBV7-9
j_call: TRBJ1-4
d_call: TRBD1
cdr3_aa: CASSSSQTGSGEKLFF
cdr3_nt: TGTGCCAGCAGTTCCAGCCAGACAGGGTCTGGAGAAAAACTGTTTTTT

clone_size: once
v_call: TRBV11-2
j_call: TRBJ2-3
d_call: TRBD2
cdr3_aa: CASTRGTSGLDTQYF
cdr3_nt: TGTGCCAGCACCCGAGGGACTAGCGGATTAGATACGCAGTATTTT

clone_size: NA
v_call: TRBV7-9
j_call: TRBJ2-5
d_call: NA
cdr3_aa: CASSPSGDQETQYF
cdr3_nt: TGTGCCAGCAGCCCTTCAGGGGACCAAGAGACCCAGTACTTC

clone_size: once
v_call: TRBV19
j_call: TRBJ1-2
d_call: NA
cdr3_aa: CATHPTGYPYYGYTF
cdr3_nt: TGTGCCACTCACCCTACTGGTTACCCTTACTATGGCTACACCTTC

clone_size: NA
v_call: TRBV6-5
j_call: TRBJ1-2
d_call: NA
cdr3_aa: CASSTGLGYTF
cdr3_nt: TGTGCCAGCAGCACAGGGCTTGGCTACACCTTC

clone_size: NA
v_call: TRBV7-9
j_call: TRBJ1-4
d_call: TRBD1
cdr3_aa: CASSLETGQGTEKLFF
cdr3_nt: TGTGCCAGCAGCTTAGAAACGGGACAGGGCACTGAAAAACTGTTTTTT

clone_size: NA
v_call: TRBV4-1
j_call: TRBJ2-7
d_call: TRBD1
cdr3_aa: CASSQGTGRYEQYF
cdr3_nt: TGCGCCAGCAGCCAAGGGACAGGGAGGTACGAGCAGTACTTC

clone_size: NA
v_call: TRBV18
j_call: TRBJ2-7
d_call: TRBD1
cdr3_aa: CASSPSRTGTVLSYEQYF
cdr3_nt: TGTGCCAGCTCACCCTCCCGGACAGGGACGGTTTTATCATACGAGCAGTACTTC

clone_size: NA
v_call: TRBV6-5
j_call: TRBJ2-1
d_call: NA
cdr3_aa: CASSRGDEQFF
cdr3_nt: TGTGCCAGCAGTCGAGGGGATGAGCAGTTCTTC

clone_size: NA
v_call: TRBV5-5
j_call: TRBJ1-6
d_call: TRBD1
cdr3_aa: CASSLAGTGDSPLHF
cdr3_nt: TGTGCCAGCAGCTTGGCGGGGACAGGGGATTCACCCCTCCACTTT

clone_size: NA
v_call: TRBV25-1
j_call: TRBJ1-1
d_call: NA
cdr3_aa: CASSRTGNTEAFF
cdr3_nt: TGTGCCAGCAGTCGGACTGGAAACACTGAAGCTTTCTTT

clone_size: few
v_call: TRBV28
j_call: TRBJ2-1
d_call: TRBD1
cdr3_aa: CASSLWTGSSYNEQFF
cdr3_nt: TGTGCCAGCAGTTTATGGACAGGGAGCTCCTACAATGAGCAGTTCTTC

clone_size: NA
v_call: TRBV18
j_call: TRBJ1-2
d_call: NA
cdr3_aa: CASSLMGGSYTF
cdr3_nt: TGTGCCAGCTCACTAATGGGCGGGAGCTACACCTTC

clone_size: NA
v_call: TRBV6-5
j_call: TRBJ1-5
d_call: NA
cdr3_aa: CASRTGNQPQHF
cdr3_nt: TGTGCCAGCAGAACAGGGAATCAGCCCCAGCATTTT

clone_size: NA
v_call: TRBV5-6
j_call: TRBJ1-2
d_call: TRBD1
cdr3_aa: CASTPLGQDYGYTF
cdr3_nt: TGTGCCAGCACCCCCTTGGGACAGGACTATGGCTACACCTTC

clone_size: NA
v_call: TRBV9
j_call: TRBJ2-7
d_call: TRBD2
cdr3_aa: CASSPGGEGYEQYF
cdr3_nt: TGTGCCAGCAGCCCTGGAGGGGAGGGGTACGAGCAGTACTTC

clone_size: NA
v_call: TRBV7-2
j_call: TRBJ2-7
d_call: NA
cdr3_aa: CASSLRGSWDEQYF
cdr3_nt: TGTGCCAGCAGCCTGAGGGGTTCGTGGGACGAGCAGTACTTC

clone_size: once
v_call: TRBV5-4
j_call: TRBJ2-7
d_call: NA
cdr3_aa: CASSSRAPYEQYF
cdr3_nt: TGTGCCAGCAGTTCCCGGGCCCCCTACGAGCAGTACTTC

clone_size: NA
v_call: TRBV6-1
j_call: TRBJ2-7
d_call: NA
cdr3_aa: CASRQRDMSYEQYF
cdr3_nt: TGTGCCAGCAGGCAAAGGGACATGAGCTACGAGCAGTACTTC